This T cell receptor (beta chain) was obtained from a study of CD8+CD57+ T cells in acquired aplastic anemia. Whole-study context: The average for DNA from sorted CD4+ and CD8+ cells was about 2.9 ug.

Profiling that covered TCR beta VDJ and CDR3 relied on genomic DNA as its template. TCRdb redid the calling of the reads with MiXCR, one entry per CDR3 protein. The sample has 310,000 or so distinct CDR3 sequences, about 50% seen once. Those patients picked for sequencing had displayed CD8+CD57+ cell expansion on flow cytometry. The patients, all of them, had severe acquired aplastic anemia. Trimming removed 6 bases from V and 1 base from J; junction bases left unmatched: 5. CDR3 length: 15 residues. Germline loops: CDR1 MNHEY, CDR2 SVGAGI. The chain employs TRBV6-5 and TRBJ2-1, with 8 bases that match TRBD2. Material: sorted CD4+, CD8+, or CD8+CD57+ T cells (not recorded which) from PBMCs. This TCR was recovered from a human donor with aplastic anemia. CDR3 amino acids: CASRTGLASYNEQFF. CDR3 sequence (DNA): TGTGCCAGCAGGACCGGACTAGCTTCCTACAATGAGCAGTTCTTC.